This T cell receptor beta chain was recorded in a study of T cell repertoires in urothelial bladder cancer (dated by TCRdb to the late 2010s). Notes on the research overall: Of the approximately twelve resected lesions, three were clinical stage cT0, three were cTa, three were cT1 and three were cT2 or greater. TCR repertoire clonality in bladder tumors was compared with TCR repertoire clonality in benign bladder inflammation. A total of around 12 patients who had bladder lesions and were undergoing transurethral resection were prospectively identified. Eleven to twelve resected bladder lesions were studied, comprising urothelial carcinoma (UC+) and benign (UC-) specimens.

General conclusions and limits of the study: Urothelial carcinoma specimens contained fewer T cells than benign specimens, with a median of around 6,000 versus 25,000. Median tumor infiltrating lymphocyte percentage was 1.5% to 2.5% in carcinoma specimens and around 12% in benign specimens. In carcinoma specimens, one T-cell clone made up as much as 17% of infiltrating lymphocytes, versus 2% in benign specimens.

Note on this clone: Its antigen has not been determined. No quality values exist for individual bases; no much larger clone is one base distant.

Specimens of bladder lesions were obtained during transurethral resection and kept at -80C. DNA was isolated from bladder specimens obtained during transurethral resection. The immunoSEQ assay was used to sequence the CDR3 region of the TCR beta chain. In the source study's methods: For each specimen, the T-cell fraction, clonal dominance, and maximum TCR clone frequency were calculated. In its TCRdb copy, this immuneACCESS table keeps in-frame sequences only and misses some clones. Where compared with another copy, unresolved V genes explain less than half of these, and the others have no known cause. The V and J calls and the clone size are those of that table, but D and trimming were determined from the DNA. The sample table lists about 9,000 clones, 50% to 75% of them with a count of one. The top ten hold around 32% of the sample. The sequence was obtained from a human donor with urothelial carcinoma. The sample consisted of tumor-infiltrating cells from bladder cancer.

The CDR3 loop reads CASRGGSRTVETQYF. The DNA is as follows: TGTGCCAGCAGAGGTGGGTCGAGGACAGTGGAGACCCAGTACTTC. The rearrangement joined TRBV11-2 to TRBJ2-5; the D segment could be TRBD1, given 6 matching bases. CDR1 and CDR2 are read off the germline V gene as SGHAT and FQNNGV. From the cysteine up to the phenylalanine, the CDR3 has a length of 15 residues. Only CDR3 DNA remains: 45 bases, in frame from the first base. Trimming costs V 6 bases and J 5 bases, and their ends lie 19 bases apart.